Below, one T cell receptor (beta chain) is given with its context. These data originate in a study of CD8 T cells in Susac syndrome. Study-level background: When blood was drawn, patients with Susac syndrome were on intravenous immunoglobulin alone, on corticosteroids, or therapy-naive.

Negative isolation yielded CD8+ and CD4+ T cells; FACS enriched TEMRA cells. The CDR3 length is 12 residues. The V end was cut by 6 bases, the J end by 7 bases, with 12 bases between. The germline V gene has CDR1 LNHDA and CDR2 SQIVND (reference sequence). An input of about 0.45 to 1 ug of RNA was subjected to reverse transcription using random hexamers. immunoSEQ multiplex PCR amplified TCR beta CDR3 across 54 Vbeta, 13 Jbeta. TCRdb called the immunoSEQ multiplex PCR reads again in MiXCR, with one record for every CDR3 protein. This table holds about 240,000 distinct CDR3 sequences, 95% to 97% found once.

This TCR came from a human donor with Susac syndrome. This sequence joins TRBV19 and TRBJ1-2, with no clear D. Sequencing input: CD4+ T cells from PBMCs. CDR3 sequence: CASRTGAGGYTF. The CDR3 region has the DNA TGTGCCAGTAGAACGGGCGCGGGTGGCTACACCTTC.